This TCR beta chain was found in a study of regulatory T cells in long-lasting Graves disease. With iRepertoire HTBI primers and Arm-PCR of CDR3 regions, TCR beta libraries were built. A single record per CDR3 protein comes from TCRdb applying MiXCR to the multiplex PCR reads. Of about 620,000 distinct CDR3 sequences listed, roughly 16% are singletons. As for time point: newly diagnosed GD, antithyroid drugs for less than 3 months. Scientists built the TCR library using RNA that was extracted from PBMCs. Graves' disease diagnosis relied on American Thyroid Association guidelines. Unmatched junction bases numbered 10, after V lost 1 base and J lost 5 bases. The CDR3 consists of 17 residues. Per the germline V gene, CDR1 is MGHRA and CDR2 is YSYEKL. The same data also went into a second study, on T cells in Graves' hyperthyroidism and ophthalmopathy. From that paper: Primed by the HTBI set, a first-round RT-PCR was run on the TCR CDR3. Classification by a 13 V-J model distinguished ophthalmopathy from stable hyperthyroidism.

Material: peripheral blood mononuclear cells (PBMCs), obtained at new diagnosis, from a patient treated with antithyroid drugs. The sequence derives from a woman aged 25-40 years with Graves disease. The chain uses TRBV4-1 and TRBJ2-1, with TRBD2 matching over 8 bases. The CDR3 nucleotides are TGCGCCAGCAGCCAAGGGGATTCTAGCGGGCTACACAATGAGCAGTTCTTC. Translation gives CASSQGDSSGLHNEQFF.